This TCR beta chain was identified in a study of blood T cell repertoires in COVID-19. In the case of this clone: The junction and the germline gene differ at one end; a read error may be behind it.

The CDR3 sequence is 15 residues long. From germline, CDR1 is SSHAT and CDR2 FNYEAQ (reference sequence). The assay was immunoSEQ multiplex PCR, and TCRdb's table has in-frame clones only and misses some. This table has over 50,000 clones, roughly 88% appearing once. The clonotype was recovered from a man at least 80 years old with acute or convalescent COVID-19. The sample consisted of peripheral blood. The rearrangement joins TRBV7-7 to TRBJ2-1; 10 nucleotides match TRBD2. The DNA of the CDR3 is TGTGCTAGCAGCACTAGCGGGGCAGGACCTGGGGAGCAGTTCTTC. Its translation: CASSTSGAGPGEQFF.